The T cell receptor (beta chain) under discussion was sequenced for a study of low-dose radiotherapy and immunotherapy resistance in tumors. This clonotype was observed at least ten times. Germline V gene sequence: CDR1 MNHEY, CDR2 SVGEGT. V shed 3 bases and J shed 9 bases, with 12 bases lying between them. This CDR3 is built from 14 residues. First-strand cDNA relied on TRAV- and TRBV-specific primers spanning alpha and beta chains. TCR amplification used roughly 18 PCR cycles, a constant-region primer and a V-primer adapter. TCRdb re-derived calls from the reads in MiXCR, one entry per CDR3 protein. This sample yields 75,000 to 95,000 distinct CDR3 sequences, of which 18% are seen a single time; about 5.9% belongs to the top ten. Time point noted: before trial treatment.

The chain carries TRBV6-2 or TRBV6-3 and TRBJ1-6, with D hard to call. The sample consisted of PBMCs, taken before treatment. This sequence originates from a male donor with prostate cancer. The CDR3 sequence: CASSYRSQASPLHF. The CDR3 DNA reads as TGTGCCAGCAGTTATCGCTCTCAGGCTTCACCCCTCCACTTT.